Listed below are T cell receptor beta chains from one sample, sequenced in a study of vaccination and CD4 T cells after COVID-19. Antigens for these TCRs are unknown. One entry per CDR3 protein results from TCRdb running MiXCR on the PCR reads. Of roughly 15,000 distinct CDR3 sequences in the sample, about 83% are singletons; the top ten hold 9.6%. Sequences were derived from CD4+ T cells from blood, cultured in vitro, sampled after SARS-CoV-2 vaccination. These receptors were collected from a human donor who received a COVID-19 vaccine. Each CDR3 is given with its conserved first and last residue. A D gene is named only where the DNA matches it firmly. Size values are once, few and many counts, or a class for expanded clones, and some rows have none.

abundance: once; d_gene: TRBD1; j_gene: TRBJ2-5; v_gene: TRBV6-5; CDR3nt: TGTGCCAGCAGTTACTCGGATGTCAGGGGGCGAGAGACCCAGTACTTC; CDR3aa: CASSYSDVRGRETQYF
abundance: .; d_gene: .; j_gene: TRBJ1-2; v_gene: TRBV24-1; CDR3nt: TGTGCCACCAGTGATGGGTCGAGGCTCTCGGGCTATGGCTACACCTTC; CDR3aa: CATSDGSRLSGYGYTF
abundance: .; d_gene: .; j_gene: TRBJ1-3; v_gene: TRBV19; CDR3nt: TGTGCCAGTAGTTTTGGCCCTCAAAGCTCTGGAAACACCATATATTTT; CDR3aa: CASSFGPQSSGNTIYF
abundance: .; d_gene: .; j_gene: TRBJ1-5; v_gene: TRBV21-1; CDR3nt: TGTGCCAGCACCTCCGGACCTTTAGGAGAGGGTGGCAATCAGCCCCAGCATTTT; CDR3aa: CASTSGPLGEGGNQPQHF
abundance: .; d_gene: .; j_gene: TRBJ2-1; v_gene: TRBV15; CDR3nt: TGTGCCACCCTCTGGAGCGGGCAGAGTAATGAGCAGTTCTTC; CDR3aa: CATLWSGQSNEQFF
abundance: .; d_gene: TRBD1; j_gene: TRBJ2-4; v_gene: TRBV6-1; CDR3nt: TGTGCCAGCAGTCCGGGACAGGTGGGCAAAAACATTCAGTACTTC; CDR3aa: CASSPGQVGKNIQYF
abundance: .; d_gene: .; j_gene: TRBJ2-3; v_gene: TRBV7-9; CDR3nt: TGTGCCAGCGGTCCCACAGATACGCAGTATTTT; CDR3aa: CASGPTDTQYF
abundance: .; d_gene: TRBD1; j_gene: TRBJ1-3; v_gene: TRBV20-1; CDR3nt: TGCAGTGCACCCGGGACAGGAAGCTCTGGAAACACCATATATTTT; CDR3aa: CSAPGTGSSGNTIYF
abundance: .; d_gene: .; j_gene: TRBJ2-7; v_gene: TRBV20-1; CDR3nt: TGCAGTGCTTGGCGGAGCGAGCAGTACTTC; CDR3aa: CSAWRSEQYF
abundance: .; d_gene: .; j_gene: TRBJ2-7; v_gene: TRBV5-6; CDR3nt: TGTGCCAGCAGCTTTCTAGGCCATTTCTCCTACGAGCAGTACTTC; CDR3aa: CASSFLGHFSYEQYF
abundance: few; d_gene: .; j_gene: TRBJ2-2; v_gene: TRBV25-1; CDR3nt: TGTGCCAGCAGTGACCTAGGGAGAGGGGGATACACCGGGGAGCTGTTTTTT; CDR3aa: CASSDLGRGGYTGELFF
abundance: .; d_gene: .; j_gene: TRBJ1-3; v_gene: TRBV19; CDR3nt: TGTGCCAGTAGTACGTTAGGAGGCTCTGGAAACACCATATATTTT; CDR3aa: CASSTLGGSGNTIYF
abundance: .; d_gene: .; j_gene: TRBJ2-3; v_gene: TRBV7-7; CDR3nt: TGTGCCAGCAGCTCTACTAGGTCCGGGAATCAATATTTT; CDR3aa: CASSSTRSGNQYF
abundance: .; d_gene: .; j_gene: TRBJ1-2; v_gene: TRBV7-9; CDR3nt: TGTGCCAGCAGCTTAGTTGTCTCTATAGGAAACAATGGCTACACCTTC; CDR3aa: CASSLVVSIGNNGYTF
abundance: .; d_gene: TRBD2; j_gene: TRBJ2-5; v_gene: TRBV7-2; CDR3nt: TGTGCCAGCAGCTTAGATCGCGAAGCGGGGGTTCAAGAGACCCAGTACTTC; CDR3aa: CASSLDREAGVQETQYF
abundance: .; d_gene: .; j_gene: TRBJ2-7; v_gene: TRBV12-5; CDR3nt: TGTGCTAGTGGTTCGGGGGTGTCGGACGAGCAGTACTTC; CDR3aa: CASGSGVSDEQYF
abundance: .; d_gene: TRBD2; j_gene: TRBJ2-5; v_gene: TRBV7-8; CDR3nt: TGTGCCAGCAGCCCCCGACTAGCGAGGGAGACCCAGTACTTC; CDR3aa: CASSPRLARETQYF
abundance: .; d_gene: .; j_gene: TRBJ2-2; v_gene: TRBV6-4; CDR3nt: TGTGCCAGCAGTCAGAACACCGGGGAGCTGTTTTTT; CDR3aa: CASSQNTGELFF
abundance: .; d_gene: .; j_gene: TRBJ1-2; v_gene: TRBV20-1; CDR3nt: TGCAGTGCGGTCCCCAGGGGCGCCGACTATGGCTACACCTTC; CDR3aa: CSAVPRGADYGYTF
abundance: .; d_gene: .; j_gene: TRBJ1-5; v_gene: TRBV25-1; CDR3nt: TGTGCCAGCAGGGCTCAGGGGTTTCTTAGCAATCAGCCCCAGCATTTT; CDR3aa: CASRAQGFLSNQPQHF
abundance: .; d_gene: TRBD2; j_gene: TRBJ2-5; v_gene: TRBV20-1; CDR3nt: TGCAGTGCTAGAGATTTCCCGCGGGGGGGGGTGTACCAAGAGACCCAGTACTTC; CDR3aa: CSARDFPRGGVYQETQYF
abundance: .; d_gene: TRBD1; j_gene: TRBJ1-5; v_gene: TRBV2; CDR3nt: TGTGCCAGCACTCAAAACAGGGGGGGTGGTCAGCCCCAGCATTTT; CDR3aa: CASTQNRGGGQPQHF
abundance: .; d_gene: .; j_gene: TRBJ1-1; v_gene: TRBV30; CDR3nt: TGTGCCTGGAGTGTAACTGGCGGGGACACTGAAGCTTTCTTT; CDR3aa: CAWSVTGGDTEAFF
abundance: .; d_gene: .; j_gene: TRBJ1-1; v_gene: TRBV30; CDR3nt: TGTGCCTGGAGTGTCCCCCAGGGGATTGACACTGAAGCTTTCTTT; CDR3aa: CAWSVPQGIDTEAFF
abundance: once; d_gene: .; j_gene: TRBJ2-5; v_gene: TRBV9; CDR3nt: TGTGCCAGCAGCCACCCAATAGAAGAGACCCAGTACTTC; CDR3aa: CASSHPIEETQYF
abundance: .; d_gene: .; j_gene: TRBJ2-7; v_gene: TRBV5-4; CDR3nt: TGTGCCAGCAGCTGGGCGACTGGGCGGGGAGACCACGAGCAGTACTTC; CDR3aa: CASSWATGRGDHEQYF
abundance: .; d_gene: .; j_gene: TRBJ1-2; v_gene: TRBV3-1; CDR3nt: TGTGCCAGCAGCCAAGATTTAGGGGGAGGCTACACCTTC; CDR3aa: CASSQDLGGGYTF
abundance: .; d_gene: .; j_gene: TRBJ1-5; v_gene: TRBV12-5; CDR3nt: TGTGCTAGTGCCCCTTCGGGCAATCAGCCCCAGCATTTT; CDR3aa: CASAPSGNQPQHF
abundance: medium-sized; d_gene: .; j_gene: TRBJ2-1; v_gene: TRBV10-1; CDR3nt: TGCGCCAGCCTCAAGTCAGGAAACGAGCAGTTCTTC; CDR3aa: CASLKSGNEQFF
abundance: .; d_gene: TRBD2; j_gene: TRBJ2-1; v_gene: TRBV20-1; CDR3nt: TGCAGTGCTAGATCAGCGGGGAAGCAATACAATGAGCAGTTCTTC; CDR3aa: CSARSAGKQYNEQFF
abundance: medium-sized; d_gene: .; j_gene: TRBJ1-6; v_gene: TRBV12-3/TRBV12-4; CDR3nt: TGTGCCAGCAGTCGGACCGGACAGAAAAGCTCCTATAATTCACCCCTCCACTTT; CDR3aa: CASSRTGQKSSYNSPLHF
abundance: .; d_gene: .; j_gene: TRBJ1-2; v_gene: TRBV19; CDR3nt: TGTGCCAGTAGTATGGACAACTATGGCTACACCTTC; CDR3aa: CASSMDNYGYTF
abundance: .; d_gene: TRBD1; j_gene: TRBJ2-7; v_gene: TRBV27; CDR3nt: TGTGCCAGCAGTTCATCAGGGGGCAGGTACGAGCAGTACTTC; CDR3aa: CASSSSGGRYEQYF
abundance: .; d_gene: TRBD1; j_gene: TRBJ1-5; v_gene: TRBV6-1; CDR3nt: TGTGCCAGCAGTGAGAGACAGGGTTTCGGCAATCAGCCCCAGCATTTT; CDR3aa: CASSERQGFGNQPQHF
abundance: .; d_gene: TRBD2; j_gene: TRBJ2-3; v_gene: TRBV20-1; CDR3nt: TGCAGTGCTTCCCTTGGGGGCGGGGGGGGAGATACGCAGTATTTT; CDR3aa: CSASLGGGGGDTQYF
abundance: .; d_gene: .; j_gene: TRBJ2-5; v_gene: TRBV5-1; CDR3nt: TGCGCCAGCAGCTTGGGGTATCGGGGTCCGTCAGAGACCCAGTACTTC; CDR3aa: CASSLGYRGPSETQYF
abundance: .; d_gene: TRBD1; j_gene: TRBJ1-5; v_gene: TRBV12-3/TRBV12-4; CDR3nt: TGTGCCAGCAGCAGGGACAGGTACAATCAGCCCCAGCATTTT; CDR3aa: CASSRDRYNQPQHF
abundance: once; d_gene: TRBD1; j_gene: TRBJ1-1; v_gene: TRBV6-1; CDR3nt: TGTGCCAGCAGCCGGACAGGGGTGGGAGCTTTCTTT; CDR3aa: CASSRTGVGAFF
abundance: .; d_gene: TRBD1; j_gene: TRBJ1-2; v_gene: TRBV24-1; CDR3nt: TGTGCCACCAGCGGAGACAGGGGAGAGGACTATGGCTACACCTTC; CDR3aa: CATSGDRGEDYGYTF
abundance: .; d_gene: .; j_gene: TRBJ1-2; v_gene: TRBV2; CDR3nt: TGTGCCAGCAGTCCCGCCGGTACCTATGGCTACACCTTC; CDR3aa: CASSPAGTYGYTF
abundance: .; d_gene: .; j_gene: TRBJ1-2; v_gene: TRBV7-9; CDR3nt: TGTGCCAGCAGCCCCCTCCGGGCAGGGGCAAGGAACTATGGCTACACCTTC; CDR3aa: CASSPLRAGARNYGYTF
abundance: .; d_gene: TRBD1; j_gene: TRBJ1-1; v_gene: TRBV6-5; CDR3nt: TGTGCCAGCAGTTACGGACAGGGACAAGCTTTCTTT; CDR3aa: CASSYGQGQAFF
abundance: few; d_gene: .; j_gene: TRBJ1-6; v_gene: TRBV20-1; CDR3nt: TGCAGTGCTAGAGAAGGGTCAGGGAGCTCCTATAATTCACCCCTCCACTTT; CDR3aa: CSAREGSGSSYNSPLHF
abundance: .; d_gene: .; j_gene: TRBJ1-1; v_gene: TRBV15; CDR3nt: TGTGCCACCAGCAGCGGGGCCCTGGGGGACACTGAAGCTTTCTTT; CDR3aa: CATSSGALGDTEAFF
abundance: .; d_gene: TRBD1; j_gene: TRBJ1-2; v_gene: TRBV6-1; CDR3nt: TGTGCCAGCAGTCAGACTACAGGGGTGGGTGGCTATGGCTACACCTTC; CDR3aa: CASSQTTGVGGYGYTF
abundance: .; d_gene: .; j_gene: TRBJ2-1; v_gene: TRBV29-1; CDR3nt: TGCAGCGTTGAGGGGGTCCGATACAATGAGCAGTTCTTC; CDR3aa: CSVEGVRYNEQFF